Following are 27 T cell receptor beta chains from one sample sequenced in a study of shared clonotypes between healthy human individuals. Naive CD8 cells lacked CD45RO and underwent positive selection for CCR7, leaving out terminally differentiated effector memory CD45RA+ cells. Some clones are missing from TCRdb's copy, which holds only in-frame ones; the method was immunoSEQ multiplex PCR. Counted here are approximately 810,000 clones, 80% to 95% occurring once; the ten biggest clones make up under 30%. Sequencing was performed on naive CD8+ T cells sorted from blood. Source of these receptors: a man aged 25-40 years in good health.

In DNA form, the CDR3 reads TGTGCCAGCAGGACCGGGCTAACCGACGAGCAGTACTTC. This encodes CASRTGLTDEQYF. The chain joins TRBV6-5 to TRBJ2-7; D is unclear. Germline assignment: CDR1 MNHEY and CDR2 SVGAGI. V was shortened by 6 bases and J by 5 bases, with 14 bases between the two germline ends. The CDR3 extends over 13 amino acids.

The chain carries TRBV9 and TRBJ1-1, with D hard to call. Trimming removed 4 bases from V and 6 bases from J, with 22 bases in between. Per germline, CDR1 SGDLS and CDR2 YYNGEE. The CDR3 has 16 amino acids. As DNA, the CDR3 is TGTGCCAGCAGCTCTCCAGGCAACAACGCGGTGGCTGAAGCTTTCTTT. Amino acids: CASSSPGNNAVAEAFF.

The CDR3 region is CASNGREQYF. The CDR3 DNA is TGTGCCAGCAACGGAAGGGAGCAGTACTTC. The chain uses TRBV2 and TRBJ2-7, with D unresolved. CDR1 and CDR2 (germline): SNHLY, FYNNEI. CDR3 length: 10 residues. The germline V and J ends were trimmed by 7 bases and 7 bases, with 8 bases remaining between them.

The chain is built from TRBV28 and TRBJ2-7; D remains ambiguous. Germline CDR1 is MDHEN and CDR2 is SYDVKM. Trimming took 7 bases from V and 3 from J, leaving 19 bases between them. The CDR3 consists of 15 residues. CDR3 nucleotides: TGTGCCAGCAAGTCCCCCCGCGCCGGTTACTACGAGCAGTACTTC. As protein: CASKSPRAGYYEQYF.

The rearrangement links TRBV6-5 to TRBJ2-7; tentatively, D is TRBD1 (5 bases). The V end lost 4 bases, the J end lost 3 bases, and 10 bases lay between the germline ends. Germline V gene lookup returns CDR1 MNHEY and CDR2 SVGAGI. CDR3 length: 13 residues. The CDR3 loop is CASSSAQGYEQYF. The CDR3 DNA reads as TGTGCCAGCAGTTCCGCCCAGGGCTACGAGCAGTACTTC.

The V gene is TRBV7-9, the J gene TRBJ1-5; D is perhaps TRBD1 (5 bases). In germline, CDR1 is SEHNR, CDR2 FQNEAQ (reference sequence). The CDR3 totals 17 residues. V shed 1 base and J shed 3 bases, with 16 bases lying between them. In nucleotides, the CDR3 is TGTGCCAGCAGCTTAGTACTGGGACCCTATGACAATCAGCCCCAGCATTTT. Its protein is CASSLVLGPYDNQPQHF.

The rearrangement links TRBV6-5 to TRBJ1-5; D not resolved. The length of the CDR3 is 12 residues. The germline gives CDR1 MNHEY, CDR2 SVGAGI. V gave up 0 bases and J gave up 9 bases, with 6 bases separating them. The CDR3 sequence: CASSYSDGPQHF. As DNA, the CDR3 is TGTGCCAGCAGTTACTCGGACGGGCCCCAGCATTTT.

The CDR3 reads CASSYTSAGLYNNQPQHF. CDR3 DNA: TGTGCCAGCAGTTACACGTCGGCAGGGCTGTATAACAATCAGCCCCAGCATTTT. The chain couples TRBV2 to TRBJ1-5; D is possibly TRBD1 (5 bases). The CDR3 totals 18 residues. The germline gives CDR1 SNHLY, CDR2 FYNNEI. V lost 5 bases and J 3 bases, leaving 23 bases between the germline ends.

The CDR3 region has the DNA TGTGCCAGCAGTCCCGAGAGCGGGAGTCTCGAAGAGCAGTACTTC. It specifies CASSPESGSLEEQYF. The chain carries TRBV27 and TRBJ2-7; 8 bases map to TRBD2. The CDR3 totals 15 residues. CDR1 is MNHEY, CDR2 SMNVEV, per germline (reference sequence). V was clipped by 5 bases and J by 7 bases; unmatched bases: 13.

The rearrangement links TRBV11-2 to TRBJ2-1, with 13 bases identical to TRBD2. Germline CDR1 reads SGHAT; CDR2 reads FQNNGV. V gave up 8 bases and J gave up 3 bases; unmatched junction bases: 7. The CDR3 has 16 amino acids. CDR3 sequence reads: CASGTSGRARYNEQFF. The CDR3 DNA is TGTGCCAGCGGCACTAGCGGGAGGGCCCGCTACAATGAGCAGTTCTTC.

J is TRBJ2-1 and V is TRBV5-8, with D possibly called TRBD1 or TRBD2 (8 bases each). V was pared by 4 bases and J by 8 bases, with 19 bases between. The germline V gene has CDR1 SGHTS and CDR2 YDEGEE. The CDR3 has 15 residues. The CDR3, as DNA: TGTGCCAGCAGCCGGGAGGGTTCAGGGGGCGATGAGCAGTTCTTC. Protein sequence: CASSREGSGGDEQFF.

The J gene is TRBJ2-7, the V gene TRBV6-1, with a possible D match to TRBD2 (6 bases). V dropped 6 bases and J dropped 7 bases, with 19 bases sitting between them. The germline gives CDR1 MNHNS, CDR2 SASEGT. The CDR3 contains 14 residues. CDR3 amino acids: CASREFGAAGEQYF. The CDR3 DNA reads TGTGCCAGCAGGGAGTTTGGGGCCGCGGGGGAGCAGTACTTC.

The chain couples TRBV6-5 to TRBJ2-7; 12 positions agree with TRBD2. J gave up 4 bases and V 2 bases, and 6 bases lay outside the gene matches. The CDR3 contains 16 residues. Germline lookup yields CDR1 MNHEY and CDR2 SVGAGI. CDR3 coding DNA: TGTGCCAGCAGTTACACGACTAGCGGGAGACCATACGAGCAGTACTTC. Protein sequence: CASSYTTSGRPYEQYF.

The chain links TRBV11-2 to TRBJ2-1, with 7 bases that match TRBD2. This CDR3 comprises 15 residues. Germline V gene lookup returns CDR1 SGHAT and CDR2 FQNNGV. J lost 12 bases, V lost 3 bases, and 14 bases had no gene match. This chain's CDR3 is CASSFGDYDNDGQFF. The CDR3 nucleotides read TGTGCCAGCAGCTTCGGGGACTACGACAATGATGGGCAGTTCTTC.

The genes are TRBV28 and TRBJ2-3, with TRBD2 as a possible D gene (5 bases). V lost 10 bases to trimming and J lost 0 bases, with 26 bases between them. The length of the CDR3 is 18 residues. CDR1 MDHEN and CDR2 SYDVKM come from the germline V gene. The CDR3 DNA is TGTGCCACCACCGCTGTGGACTTATACAGACCAAGCACAGATACGCAGTATTTT. Its protein is CATTAVDLYRPSTDTQYF. Full variable domain (outside the CDR3, taken from reference TRBV28 and TRBJ2-3): DVKVTQSSRYLVKRTGEKVFLECVQDMDHENMFWYRQDPGLGLRLIYFSYDVKMKEKGDIPEGYSVSREKKERFSLILESASTNQTSMYLCATTAVDLYRPSTDTQYFGPGTRLTVL.

The rearrangement uses TRBV28 and TRBJ2-7, with TRBD1 identical over 8 bases. CDR3 length: 13 amino acids. CDR1 is MDHEN, CDR2 SYDVKM, per germline. Trimming removed 7 bases from V and 7 bases from J; junction bases left unmatched: 9. The CDR3 DNA reads TGTGCCAGCACCACCCTCACAGGGGGGGAGCAGTACTTC. This codes for CASTTLTGGEQYF.

The gene calls are TRBV7-2 and TRBJ2-1, with 8 bases lining up with TRBD1. The germline V gene has CDR1 SGHTA and CDR2 FQGNSA. The CDR3 runs 16 residues. V was pared by 5 bases and J by 7 bases, with 13 bases of the junction left unmatched. The CDR3 nucleotides read TGTGCCAGCAGCCCGTTCCTTGACAGGGGAGGTAATGAGCAGTTCTTC. It encodes CASSPFLDRGGNEQFF.

This clone was recorded only once. V usage is TRBV27 and J usage is TRBJ2-5; D possibly matches TRBD1 or TRBD2 (6 bases each). With 2 bases removed from V and 2 bases from J, the gap between germline ends came to 12 bases. Germline-derived CDR1 and CDR2 are MNHEY and SMNVEV (reference sequence). The CDR3 has 15 residues. CDR3 DNA: TGTGCCAGCAGTTTACGCCGGGGGCGACAAGAGACCCAGTACTTC. The encoded protein is CASSLRRGRQETQYF.

This chain joins TRBV5-6 and TRBJ1-5; TRBD1 agrees at 7 bases. The CDR3 loop spans 17 amino acids. In germline, CDR1 is SGHDT, CDR2 YYEEEE. The ends lost 0 bases at V and 0 bases at J; junction bases unmatched: 6. The CDR3 here is CASSLGQGGGSNQPQHF. The CDR3 DNA is TGTGCCAGCAGCTTGGGACAGGGCGGGGGTAGCAATCAGCCCCAGCATTTT.

The V call is TRBV7-2, the J call TRBJ2-3, with 9 positions matching TRBD2. V was pared by 3 bases and J by 0 bases, with 10 bases of the junction left unmatched. Germline V gene lookup returns CDR1 SGHTA and CDR2 FQGNSA. The CDR3 consists of 18 residues. The CDR3 region is CASSLRSGGHRSTDTQYF. CDR3 DNA sequence: TGTGCCAGCAGCTTGCGTAGCGGGGGCCACAGAAGCACAGATACGCAGTATTTT.

The sample holds one count of this clone. The sample contains more than one DNA sequence encoding this CDR3. V and J are TRBV2 and TRBJ2-7; no firm D call. CDR1 and CDR2 from the germline V gene are SNHLY and FYNNEI. CDR3 length: 12 residues. The V gene lost 4 bases and the J gene lost 3 bases, with 7 bases spanning the gap. CDR3 residues: CASSAVSYEQYF. As DNA, the CDR3 is TGTGCCAGCAGTGCCGTAAGCTACGAGCAGTACTTC.

This chain connects TRBV19 to TRBJ1-1; no reliable D call. V was shortened by 2 bases and J by 1 base, with 5 bases between the two germline ends. Germline assignment: CDR1 LNHDA and CDR2 SQIVND (reference sequence). This CDR3 contains 13 residues. The CDR3 region is CASSITGNTEAFF. The CDR3 DNA reads as TGTGCCAGTAGTATAACTGGGAACACTGAAGCTTTCTTT.

V gene TRBV7-9 combines with J gene TRBJ1-2; 7 bases align to TRBD1. The V and J ends lost 6 bases and 7 bases, in that order; junction bases with no gene match: 11. From germline, CDR1 is SEHNR and CDR2 FQNEAQ (reference sequence). The CDR3 length is 14 residues. In nucleotides, the CDR3 is TGTGCCAGCAGTTCACCCAGGGGGAGCCGTGGCTACACCTTC. This translates into CASSSPRGSRGYTF.

This chain uses TRBV7-8 with TRBJ2-1; D may be TRBD2 (5 bases). This CDR3 is 14 amino acids long. Trimming cost V 7 bases and J 9 bases, with 19 bases left between them. Germline lookup yields CDR1 SGHVS and CDR2 FQNEAQ. The CDR3 sequence is CASKRRKGLFEQFF. The CDR3 DNA follows: TGTGCCAGCAAAAGGAGGAAAGGTTTGTTTGAGCAGTTCTTC.

The chain uses TRBV21-1 and TRBJ2-4; the table calls TRBD1, which could not be checked here. TRBV21-1 is listed as a pseudogene. The CDR3 totals 12 residues. CDR3 bases: TGTGCCTCGTCAAGGGGCAAAAACATTCAGTACTTC. It encodes CASSRGKNIQYF.

Only one count was recorded for this clone. V gene TRBV27 combines with J gene TRBJ1-3; 8 bases are shared with TRBD1. Losses at the gene ends were 9 bases for V and 4 bases for J; bases not matched to a gene: 5. This CDR3 is 13 amino acids long. Germline values: CDR1 MNHEY, CDR2 SMNVEV (reference sequence). The CDR3 loop is CASRTGSGNTIYF. The DNA of the CDR3 is TGTGCCAGTAGGACAGGGTCAGGAAACACCATATATTTT.

This chain links TRBV7-9 with TRBJ2-3; TRBD1 agrees at 11 bases. Unmatched junction bases numbered 8, after V lost 5 bases and J lost 4 bases. This CDR3 region has 16 residues. Per germline, CDR1 SEHNR and CDR2 FQNEAQ (reference sequence). The CDR3 loop reads CASSGPDRGQADTQYF. For the CDR3, the DNA is TGTGCCAGCAGCGGCCCGGACAGGGGGCAAGCAGATACGCAGTATTTT.